The 31 T cell receptor beta chains reported below all come from one sample, sequenced in a study of memory CD4+ T cells and cytomegalovirus serostatus. Produced via immunoSEQ multiplex PCR; TCRdb's table is partial and in-frame only. Among approximately 61,000 clones listed, around 82% were seen once. The sort gate was single viable CD3+CD4+CD8-CD45RO+ cells for memory CD4+ T cells. The sequencing input was memory CD4+ T cells from blood. These receptors originate from an adult in good health and CMV-seronegative. Some clones in this sample may be carry-over from other donors' samples.

The chain links TRBV18 to TRBJ2-7; 9 bases are a match to TRBD1. V shed 3 bases and J 4 bases; nucleotides not matched to a gene: 10. The germline gives CDR1 KGHSH, CDR2 LQKENI. The CDR3 contains 16 residues. The CDR3 loop is CASSPSTGGAGYEQYF. DNA of the CDR3: TGTGCCAGCTCACCGTCTACAGGGGGCGCAGGGTACGAGCAGTACTTC.

This clone was observed a few times. This sequence joins TRBV5-4 and TRBJ2-1; TRBD2 matches 8 bases. This CDR3 region has 15 residues. Germline CDR1 SGHNT, CDR2 YYREEE (reference sequence). J was trimmed by 6 bases and V by 1 base; bases with no gene match: 6. The CDR3 is CASSLFGGGINEQFF. Written as DNA, the CDR3 is TGTGCCAGCAGCTTGTTCGGGGGGGGGATCAATGAGCAGTTCTTC.

The chain has TRBV11-2 and TRBJ2-5; TRBD2 aligns across 10 bases. The CDR3 spans 16 residues. Germline-derived CDR1 and CDR2 are SGHAT and FQNNGV. Unmatched junction bases numbered 12, after V lost 6 bases and J lost 5 bases. The CDR3 is CASRAPSGGAWETQYF. The CDR3 nucleotides are TGTGCCAGCAGGGCTCCTAGCGGGGGCGCGTGGGAGACCCAGTACTTC.

The chain combines TRBV5-1 with TRBJ2-1; 9 bases line up with TRBD2. In germline, CDR1 is SGHRS, CDR2 YFSETQ. This CDR3 is built from 15 residues. With 4 bases clipped from V and 1 base from J, the junction kept 3 bases outside the gene matches. CDR3 sequence: CASSPTSGSYNEQFF. DNA for the CDR3: TGCGCCAGCAGCCCGACTAGCGGATCCTACAATGAGCAGTTCTTC.

CDR3 in DNA: TGTGCCTGGAGGGGGGCTAGCGGGAACACAGATACGCAGTATTTT. This sequence encodes CAWRGASGNTDTQYF. The rearrangement uses TRBV30 and TRBJ2-3; 9 bases line up with TRBD2. Germline loops: CDR1 GTSNPN, CDR2 SVGIG (reference sequence). The CDR3 contains 15 residues. J gave up 2 bases and V 3 bases, and 6 bases lay outside the gene matches.

The V gene is TRBV28, the J gene TRBJ2-5; 7 nucleotides align to TRBD2. V shed 5 bases, J shed 6 bases, and the junction held 9 bases outside the gene matches. Per germline, CDR1 MDHEN and CDR2 SYDVKM. The CDR3 extends over 14 amino acids. The CDR3 spells CASSRQGGIKTQYF. The DNA for the CDR3 is TGTGCCAGCAGTCGTCAGGGAGGGATCAAGACCCAGTACTTC.

This clone was seen only a few times. The genes are TRBV30 and TRBJ1-1, with a possible D match to TRBD1 (5 bases). CDR3 length: 13 amino acids. The germline gives CDR1 GTSNPN, CDR2 SVGIG (reference sequence). Trimming shortened V by 2 bases and J by 3 bases, and 10 bases separated the two germline ends. The CDR3 spells CAWSSQGDTEAFF. CDR3 sequence (DNA): TGTGCCTGGAGTTCCCAGGGTGACACTGAAGCTTTCTTT.

The gene calls are TRBV19 and TRBJ1-1; D might be TRBD1 (5 bases). Deletions cut 7 bases from V and 10 bases from J, with 22 bases between. CDR1 LNHDA and CDR2 SQIVND come from the germline V gene (reference sequence). The CDR3 loop spans 14 amino acids. The CDR3 here is CASTGGAGSLTAFF. In DNA form, the CDR3 reads TGTGCCAGTACCGGAGGAGCAGGGTCCTTGACAGCTTTCTTT.

The chain has TRBV18 and TRBJ2-2; TRBD1 matches 9 bases. CDR1 and CDR2 from the germline V gene are KGHSH and LQKENI. The CDR3 loop spans 14 amino acids. V shed 6 bases and J 8 bases; nucleotides not matched to a gene: 7. The CDR3 region has the DNA TGTGCCAGCTCCGGGACAGGGCAACCGGGGGAGCTGTTTTTT. This gives the protein CASSGTGQPGELFF.

V gene TRBV6-5 combines with J gene TRBJ1-1, with 7 bases lining up with TRBD1. Germline V gene lookup returns CDR1 MNHEY and CDR2 SVGAGI. CDR3 length equals 14 residues. J gave up 3 bases and V 6 bases, and 7 bases lay outside the gene matches. CDR3 protein: CASREGGAYTEAFF. In DNA form, the CDR3 reads TGTGCCAGCAGGGAAGGGGGCGCTTACACTGAAGCTTTCTTT.

The chain couples TRBV11-2 to TRBJ2-7; TRBD1 agrees at 10 bases. Germline CDR1 is SGHAT and CDR2 is FQNNGV. The CDR3 loop spans 15 amino acids. J was trimmed by 0 bases and V by 3 bases; bases with no gene match: 2. CDR3 loop: CASSLGQGSSYEQYF. The DNA of the CDR3 is TGTGCCAGCAGCTTGGGACAGGGGTCCTCCTACGAGCAGTACTTC.

The rearrangement joins TRBV10-2 to TRBJ1-5; D possibly corresponds to TRBD1 (5 bases). This CDR3 has 13 amino acids. Germline assignment: CDR1 WSHSY and CDR2 SAAADI. V lost 10 bases, J lost 3 bases, and 13 bases lay in between. The chain's CDR3 is CATAEGTNQPQHF. CDR3 sequence (DNA): TGCGCCACCGCGGAGGGGACCAATCAGCCCCAGCATTTT.

The V gene is TRBV7-9, the J gene TRBJ2-7, with a weak D call TRBD2 (6 bases). This CDR3 comprises 16 residues. With 1 base removed from V and 2 bases from J, the gap between germline ends came to 15 bases. Germline CDR1 and CDR2: SEHNR and FQNEAQ (reference sequence). The CDR3 nucleotides read TGTGCCAGCAGCTTAGGATTGGGGGGTCGGGCCTACGAGCAGTACTTC. Translation: CASSLGLGGRAYEQYF.

This chain links TRBV6-4 with TRBJ1-5; no definite D call. CDR1 and CDR2 (germline): MRHNA, SNTAGT. The length of the CDR3 is 13 residues. Trimming pared 3 bases from V and 3 bases from J, leaving 6 bases between. CDR3 protein: CASSEAFNQPQHF. CDR3 DNA sequence: TGTGCCAGCAGTGAAGCCTTCAATCAGCCCCAGCATTTT.

The chain combines TRBV10-3 with TRBJ2-1, with 7 nucleotides matching TRBD1. V trimming: 10 bases; J trimming: 6 bases; junction bases outside the gene matches: 12. This CDR3 region has 14 residues. CDR1 and CDR2 from the germline V gene are ENHRY and SYGVKD. The CDR3, as DNA: TGTGCCACCTTTCTTGACAGGGAAGGCAATGAGCAGTTCTTC. This encodes CATFLDREGNEQFF.

The V gene is TRBV29-1, the J gene TRBJ2-4, with 8 bases identical to TRBD1. The V gene's germline CDR1 is SQVTM and CDR2 ANQGSEA. This CDR3 has 13 residues. The V and J ends lost 6 bases and 5 bases, in that order; junction bases with no gene match: 6. The CDR3 DNA reads TGCAGCGTGGAGGGACAGGCACAAAACATTCAGTACTTC. Translation: CSVEGQAQNIQYF.

V and J are TRBV15 and TRBJ2-1, with D maybe TRBD2 (5 bases). The germline gives CDR1 LNHNV, CDR2 YYDKDF (reference sequence). The CDR3 has 14 residues. The V and J ends lost 4 bases and 4 bases respectively, with 11 bases between them. CDR3 region: CATSIRSGYNEQFF. The CDR3 DNA reads as TGTGCCACCAGCATCCGATCGGGGTACAATGAGCAGTTCTTC. The full variable domain, completed using reference TRBV15 and TRBJ2-1, is DAMVIQNPRYQVTQFGKPVTLSCSQTLNHNVMYWYQQKSSQAPKLLFHYYDKDFNNEADTPDNFQSRRPNTSFCFLDIRSPGLGDTAMYLCATSIRSGYNEQFFGPGTRLTVL.

The rearrangement joins TRBV29-1 to TRBJ2-1; D unresolved. Germline V gene lookup returns CDR1 SQVTM and CDR2 ANQGSEA. The CDR3 runs to 11 residues. The ends were cut back, 4 bases at V and 10 bases at J, with 11 bases in the middle. CDR3 residues: CSVVGPREQFF. CDR3 DNA: TGCAGCGTTGTGGGCCCTCGGGAGCAGTTCTTC.

The chain couples TRBV29-1 to TRBJ2-7, with a weak D call TRBD1 (6 bases). CDR1 is SQVTM, CDR2 ANQGSEA, per germline. Trimming shortened V by 5 bases and J by 2 bases, and 19 bases separated the two germline ends. The CDR3 length is 15 residues. CDR3 protein: CSVSARGGGTYEQYF. The CDR3 nucleotides read TGCAGCGTTTCCGCCCGCGGTGGGGGCACCTACGAGCAGTACTTC.

The V gene is TRBV6-5, the J gene TRBJ1-5; a weak D match, TRBD1 (6 bases). V gave up 6 bases and J gave up 6 bases, with 18 bases separating them. The CDR3 extends over 15 amino acids. Germline CDR1 and CDR2: MNHEY and SVGAGI. The chain's CDR3 is CASSTQGGGGQPQHF. The CDR3 bases are TGTGCCAGCAGCACCCAAGGGGGGGGTGGTCAGCCCCAGCATTTT.

This clone was seen once. J is TRBJ1-1 and V is TRBV2; D is unclear. Germline CDR1 and CDR2: SNHLY and FYNNEI. The CDR3 runs 14 residues. The V end lost 3 bases, the J end lost 7 bases, and 15 bases lay between the germline ends. In DNA form, the CDR3 reads TGTGCCAGCAGTGACATGGCCAGGAGGAGTGAAGCTTTCTTT. Translating it yields CASSDMARRSEAFF.

V and J are TRBV15 and TRBJ1-6; unclear D gene. This CDR3 is 13 amino acids long. V was cut by 0 bases and J by 13 bases, with 10 bases left in between. Germline CDR1 reads LNHNV; CDR2 reads YYDKDF (reference sequence). The CDR3 coding sequence is TGTGCCACCAGCAGAGAGGCATCTTCGCCCCTCCACTTT. Its translation is CATSREASSPLHF.

V usage is TRBV4-2 and J usage is TRBJ1-5; the D is unclear. The CDR3 runs to 13 residues. CDR1 and CDR2 (germline): LGHNA, YNFKEQ. The V end lost 0 bases, the J end lost 0 bases, and 0 bases lay between the germline ends. The CDR3 here is CASSQDSNQPQHF. The CDR3 DNA follows: TGTGCCAGCAGCCAAGATAGCAATCAGCCCCAGCATTTT.

The V gene is TRBV4-2, the J gene TRBJ1-2; no definite D call. The V end was cut by 0 bases, the J end by 5 bases, with 13 bases between. The CDR3 sequence is 15 residues long. Germline loops: CDR1 LGHNA, CDR2 YNFKEQ. In DNA, the CDR3 is TGTGCCAGCAGCCAAGATGCCGGGCAATGGTATGGCTACACCTTC. Protein: CASSQDAGQWYGYTF.

The chain uses TRBV11-2 and TRBJ1-1, with D uncertain. Per the germline V gene, CDR1 is SGHAT and CDR2 is FQNNGV. Trimming removed 1 base at V and 4 bases at J, with 4 bases between. The length of the CDR3 is 12 residues. The CDR3 sequence is CASSLGITEAFF. CDR3 sequence (DNA): TGTGCCAGCAGCTTAGGAATCACTGAAGCTTTCTTT.

This clone was recorded only once. J is TRBJ2-2 and V is TRBV4-3, with 7 nucleotides matching TRBD2. V gave up 4 bases and J gave up 2 bases; unmatched junction bases: 10. The CDR3 has 17 residues. Germline-derived CDR1 and CDR2 are LGHNA and YSLEER. CDR3 loop: CASSPRRSGANTGELFF. CDR3 bases: TGCGCCAGCAGCCCTCGAAGGAGCGGGGCTAACACCGGGGAGCTGTTTTTT.

This chain connects TRBV7-9 to TRBJ1-2, with 9 nucleotides matching TRBD1. With 5 bases clipped from V and 2 bases from J, the junction kept 6 bases outside the gene matches. CDR3 length: 15 residues. Germline CDR1 is SEHNR and CDR2 is FQNEAQ (reference sequence). CDR3 sequence: CASSPWDRENYGYTF. Written as DNA, the CDR3 is TGTGCCAGCAGCCCGTGGGACAGGGAAAACTATGGCTACACCTTC. The variable domain in full, with the rest retrieved from reference TRBV7-9 and TRBJ1-2, is DTGVSQNPRHKITKRGQNVTFRCDPISEHNRLYWYRQTLGQGPEFLTYFQNEAQLEKSRLLSDRFSAERPKGSFSTLEIQRTEQGDSAMYLCASSPWDRENYGYTFGSGTRLTVV.

Written as DNA, the CDR3 is TGTGCCAGCAGCTTGGTGGGGGGCGAGACCCAGTACTTC. This sequence encodes CASSLVGGETQYF. The chain recombines TRBV5-6 with TRBJ2-5; D may correspond to TRBD1 or TRBD2 (6 bases each). This CDR3 contains 13 residues. Germline V lookup: CDR1 SGHDT, CDR2 YYEEEE. V was shortened by 0 bases and J by 5 bases, with 8 bases between the two germline ends.

The chain combines TRBV29-1 with TRBJ2-2, with 10 bases lining up with TRBD1. Trimming at V came to 8 bases and at J to 5 bases, leaving 8 bases not matched to a gene. The germline V gene has CDR1 SQVTM and CDR2 ANQGSEA. This CDR3 region has 14 residues. As DNA, the CDR3 is TGCAGCACCAATGACAGGGGGCGGACCGGGGAGCTGTTTTTT. It is translated as CSTNDRGRTGELFF.

This clone was found a few times. Here the CDR3 reads CASSPNPNEKLFF. CDR3 coding DNA: TGCGCCAGCAGCCCCAACCCCAATGAAAAACTGTTTTTT. The J gene is TRBJ1-4, the V gene TRBV5-1, with no clear D. Germline CDR1 is SGHRS and CDR2 is YFSETQ. Trimming took 4 bases from V and 5 from J, leaving 9 bases between them. This CDR3 region has 13 residues.

The J gene is TRBJ2-5, the V gene TRBV5-1, with D tentatively TRBD2 (6 bases). Germline-derived CDR1 and CDR2 are SGHRS and YFSETQ. The CDR3 runs 14 residues. V was shortened by 0 bases and J by 5 bases, with 11 bases between the two germline ends. CDR3 sequence reads: CASSLVSGGETQYF. The CDR3 region has the DNA TGCGCCAGCAGCTTGGTGTCTGGGGGGGAGACCCAGTACTTC.